The 14 T cell receptor beta chains below were found in one sample sequenced in a study of T cell responses to AZD1222 COVID-19 vaccine. Profiled with immunoSEQ multiplex PCR; TCRdb holds only in-frame clones, not every one. The data contain under 200,000 clones, more than 80% of them singletons. The source material was peripheral blood, sampled 28 days after the second dose of the MenACWY control vaccine. All receptors come from an adult who received the MenACWY meningococcal vaccine as a control.

The chain is built from TRBV30 and TRBJ1-5; D gene ambiguous. The CDR3 contains 15 residues. Between the trimmed V and J ends, which lost 0 bases and 4 bases, there was a span of 13 bases. The V gene's germline CDR1 is GTSNPN and CDR2 SVGIG (reference sequence). CDR3 DNA sequence: TGTGCCTGGAGTGTTAATGACGTAGTTAATCAGCCCCAGCATTTT. Residues: CAWSVNDVVNQPQHF.

J is TRBJ2-2 and V is TRBV7-2; TRBD2 matches at 7 bases. The CDR3 runs to 14 residues. Germline V gives CDR1 SGHTA, CDR2 FQGNSA. V dropped 3 bases and J dropped 6; count of bases not matched to a gene: 4. CDR3 protein: CASSFGGRAGELFF. The CDR3 DNA follows: TGTGCCAGCAGCTTTGGGGGGAGGGCCGGGGAGCTGTTTTTT.

The CDR3 here is CAWTRDQGDRAEAFF. CDR3 bases: TGTGCCTGGACCCGGGACCAGGGGGATAGGGCTGAAGCTTTCTTT. The chain employs TRBV30 and TRBJ1-1; TRBD1 matches at 7 bases. V lost 4 bases, J lost 6 bases, and 14 bases stayed unmatched. This CDR3 spans 15 amino acids. Germline V gene lookup returns CDR1 GTSNPN and CDR2 SVGIG (reference sequence). Variable domain in full (rest from reference TRBV30 and TRBJ1-1): SQTIHQWPATLVQPVGSPLSLECTVEGTSNPNLYWYRQAAGRGLQLLFYSVGIGQISSEVPQNLSASRPQDRQFILSSKKLLLSDSGFYLCAWTRDQGDRAEAFFGQGTRLTVV.

In its sample, this clone was seen once. The genes are TRBV7-3 and TRBJ2-3; unclear D gene. The CDR3 consists of 15 residues. Trimming stripped 3 bases from V and 3 bases from J, with 13 bases between. CDR1 SGHTA and CDR2 FQGTGA come from the germline V gene. The CDR3 region is CASSFGALSTDTQYF. DNA for the CDR3: TGTGCCAGCAGCTTCGGCGCACTTTCAACAGATACGCAGTATTTT.

The chain employs TRBV6-2 or TRBV6-3 and TRBJ1-2; maybe TRBD1 (5 bases). Between the trimmed V and J ends, which lost 6 bases and 9 bases, there was a span of 20 bases. Germline lookup yields CDR1 MNHEY and CDR2 SVGEGT. The CDR3 covers 14 residues. The CDR3 reads CASRPIGAGWSYTF. In DNA form, the CDR3 reads TGTGCCAGCAGGCCTATCGGGGCAGGATGGAGCTACACCTTC.

V usage is TRBV24-1 and J usage is TRBJ1-1; D unclear. Germline lookup yields CDR1 KGHDR and CDR2 SFDVKD. CDR3 size: 13 residues. V was trimmed by 9 bases and J by 4 bases, leaving 14 bases between them. CDR3 sequence reads: CATQYEDATEAFF. The DNA for the CDR3 is TGTGCCACCCAATACGAAGATGCCACTGAAGCTTTCTTT.

The rearrangement uses TRBV2 and TRBJ2-7; the D gene is possibly TRBD1 (5 bases). The germline V gene has CDR1 SNHLY and CDR2 FYNNEI. V lost 5 bases, J lost 4 bases, and 9 bases lay in between. The CDR3 has 12 amino acids. CDR3 DNA sequence: TGTGCCAGCAGTTCCGACAGTTACGAGCAGTACTTC. Protein sequence: CASSSDSYEQYF.

The chain combines TRBV6-5 with TRBJ1-4; a weak D match, TRBD1 (5 bases). This CDR3 contains 15 residues. The germline V and J ends were trimmed by 7 bases and 8 bases, with 20 bases remaining between them. The germline CDR1 and CDR2 sequences are MNHEY and SVGAGI. CDR3 protein: CASTRGAGLGEKLFF. CDR3 DNA: TGTGCCAGCACTAGGGGCGCTGGACTAGGAGAAAAACTGTTTTTT.

This clone was observed a handful of times. The chain couples TRBV4-3 to TRBJ1-3; 8 bases are a match to TRBD1. The germline CDR1 and CDR2 sequences are LGHNA and YSLEER. The CDR3 consists of 16 residues. Trimming cost V 3 bases and J 0 bases; bases outside gene matches: 4. Here the CDR3 reads CASSQGTGFSGNTIYF. Here the CDR3 DNA reads TGCGCCAGCAGCCAGGGGACAGGCTTCTCTGGAAACACCATATATTTT.

The rearrangement uses TRBV15 and TRBJ1-2; 8 positions agree with TRBD1. Germline CDR1 and CDR2: LNHNV and YYDKDF (reference sequence). The V and J ends lost 6 bases and 4 bases, in that order; junction bases with no gene match: 4. CDR3 length equals 13 residues. The CDR3 region has the DNA TGTGCCACCAGTACAGGGGGAAGCTATGGCTACACCTTC. It yields the protein CATSTGGSYGYTF.

This clone was counted a single time. The CDR3 nucleotides read TGTGCCACCCAGGGGGGCACTGAAGCTTTCTTT. Amino acid sequence: CATQGGTEAFF. The chain links TRBV24-1 to TRBJ1-1; 7 bases map to TRBD1. This CDR3 has 11 amino acids. The V segment lost 9 bases and the J segment 4 bases; nucleotides outside the gene matches: 1. Germline values: CDR1 KGHDR, CDR2 SFDVKD.

The chain links TRBV11-3 to TRBJ2-1; D is unresolved. V was cut by 2 bases and J by 6 bases, with 5 bases left in between. CDR1 is SGHNT and CDR2 is YENEEA in the germline V gene. There are 12 residues in the CDR3. The CDR3 DNA follows: TGTGCCAGCAGCTTATACGGCAATGAGCAGTTCTTC. It yields the protein CASSLYGNEQFF.

The chain is built from TRBV19 and TRBJ1-5, with TRBD1 matching 9 bases. V shed 7 bases and J 6 bases; nucleotides not matched to a gene: 4. The CDR3 has 13 residues. The germline V gene has CDR1 LNHDA and CDR2 SQIVND (reference sequence). This CDR3 reads CASTSDRGQPQHF. The DNA of the CDR3 is TGTGCCAGTACCTCGGACAGGGGTCAGCCCCAGCATTTT.

This clone was seen once. The V gene is TRBV5-6, the J gene TRBJ2-2; no reliable D call. Trimming took off 0 bases at V and 0 bases at J, with 3 bases between the two ends. This CDR3 spans 14 amino acids. CDR1 and CDR2 (germline): SGHDT, YYEEEE. The CDR3 loop is CASSLVPNTGELFF. The CDR3 nucleotides read TGTGCCAGCAGCTTGGTCCCGAACACCGGGGAGCTGTTTTTT.